The rows below give T cell receptor beta chains drawn from one sample of a study of CD8+ T cells in alopecia areata. Assay used: immunoSEQ multiplex PCR; TCRdb lists only in-frame clones, some missing. The sample contains 130,000 or so clones, around 48% of which appear only once. The sequencing input was NKG2D-low CD8+ T cells sorted from blood. These TCRs come from a human donor with alopecia areata. Each CDR3 is given with its conserved first and last residue.

v_call	j_call	cdr3_aa
TRBV13	TRBJ1-2	CASRTTGDNYGYTF
TRBV29-1	TRBJ2-7	CSVEEQDREQYF
TRBV30	TRBJ1-1	CAWDLGRDEAFF
TRBV29-1	TRBJ2-1	CSVEGWTEYEQFF
TRBV27	TRBJ2-3	CASRQTDTQYF
TRBV11-3	TRBJ1-1	CASSFGSTEAFF
TRBV4-3	TRBJ2-3	CASSQRRTVVSTDTQYF
TRBV2	TRBJ2-3	CASSEDSRLAGGTDTQYF
TRBV27	TRBJ1-1	CASSRTGNMNTEAFF
TRBV28	TRBJ1-5	CASSSPGQALGNQPQHF
TRBV29-1	TRBJ2-7	CSVVPEDSYEQYF
TRBV30	TRBJ2-7	CAWSRGASDEQYF
TRBV4-1	TRBJ2-1	CASSQDYNEQFF
TRBV29-1	TRBJ2-5	CSVELAGGADQETQYF
TRBV29-1	TRBJ2-7	CSVELPATGTGDYEQYF
TRBV19	-	CASSMGGAPYEQYF
TRBV29-1	TRBJ2-2	CSVSTGEEDTGELFF
TRBV30	TRBJ2-3	CAWDGVRTDTQYF
TRBV19	TRBJ2-7	CASSIGTLDYEQYF
TRBV15	TRBJ1-2	CATSRVVAAYGYTF
TRBV30	TRBJ2-3	CAWSKLAMTDTQYF
TRBV29-1	TRBJ1-2	CSAAGGQGYTF
TRBV30	TRBJ2-3	CAWSKLAGAADTQYF
TRBV28	TRBJ2-3	CASSPAVSTDTQYF
TRBV29-1	TRBJ2-6	CSVESGVGANVLTF
TRBV30	TRBJ2-5	CAWSVQGETQYF
TRBV29-1	TRBJ2-1	CSVEDLGAGEQNEQFF